The 20 T cell receptor beta chains below come from one sample, sequenced in a study of technical replicates of blood from a handful of donors. The method was immunoSEQ multiplex PCR; TCRdb's version includes in-frame clones alone and lacks a portion of them. The sample carries approximately 76,000 clones, about 86% recorded once. Sample: PBMCs. Every receptor here comes from a human donor in good health. Some clones in this sample may be carry-over from other donors' samples.

The chain is built from TRBV18 and TRBJ2-7; 9 bases fit TRBD2. The J segment lost 0 bases and the V segment lost 0 bases, leaving 6 bases of the junction unmatched. Germline V gene lookup returns CDR1 KGHSH and CDR2 LQKENI. This CDR3 has 17 residues. The chain's CDR3 is CASSPPSAGGNSYEQYF. CDR3 nucleotides: TGTGCCAGCTCACCACCATCGGCGGGAGGGAACTCCTACGAGCAGTACTTC.

Here the CDR3 DNA reads TGCAGCGTTGACTCGGGGACAGTCGTAGAGACCCAGTACTTC. As protein: CSVDSGTVVETQYF. The J gene is TRBJ2-5, the V gene TRBV29-1; 7 bases map to TRBD1. Germline-derived CDR1 and CDR2 are SQVTM and ANQGSEA. Trimming at V came to 3 bases and at J to 4 bases, leaving 8 bases not matched to a gene. The CDR3 is made up of 14 amino acids.

The V call is TRBV4-2, the J call TRBJ2-1; 9 positions agree with TRBD1. With 5 bases clipped from V and 6 bases from J, the junction kept 8 bases outside the gene matches. Per germline, CDR1 LGHNA and CDR2 YNFKEQ. CDR3 size: 15 residues. The CDR3 DNA reads TGTGCCAGCAGCACCGCGGACAGGGGACGCAATGAGCAGTTCTTC. Translated, it gives CASSTADRGRNEQFF.

V is TRBV6-6 and J is TRBJ1-1, with 8 bases lining up with TRBD1. CDR1 is MNHNY, CDR2 SVGAGI, per germline (reference sequence). Trimming cost V 5 bases and J 1 base; bases outside gene matches: 3. The CDR3 totals 14 residues. The CDR3 sequence: CASSPGQENTEAFF. As DNA, the CDR3 is TGTGCCAGCAGTCCGGGACAGGAGAACACTGAAGCTTTCTTT.

The V gene is TRBV2, the J gene TRBJ2-3, with TRBD2 identical over 9 bases. The V gene's germline CDR1 is SNHLY and CDR2 FYNNEI. With 6 bases clipped from V and 4 bases from J, the junction kept 5 bases outside the gene matches. This CDR3 comprises 14 residues. The CDR3 sequence is CASRDSGSSDTQYF. Here the CDR3 DNA reads TGTGCCAGCAGGGATAGCGGGAGTTCAGATACGCAGTATTTT.

This clone has only a few counts. For the CDR3, the DNA is TGTGCCAGCAGTGACAGTTTGGAATACAATGAGCAGTTCTTC. It yields the protein CASSDSLEYNEQFF. J is TRBJ2-1 and V is TRBV6-5, with TRBD1 as a possible D gene (5 bases). CDR1 and CDR2 from the germline V gene are MNHEY and SVGAGI. CDR3 length equals 14 residues. V gave up 5 bases and J gave up 4 bases, with 12 bases separating them.

V is TRBV28 and J is TRBJ2-3; D is perhaps TRBD2 (6 bases). V lost 2 bases and J 0 bases, leaving 12 bases between the germline ends. CDR1 MDHEN and CDR2 SYDVKM come from the germline V gene. The length of the CDR3 is 16 residues. The CDR3, as DNA: TGTGCCAGCAGTTTAGGGCCTAGCGATAGCACAGATACGCAGTATTTT. This translates into CASSLGPSDSTDTQYF.

The chain combines TRBV5-1 with TRBJ2-2, with 14 bases fitting TRBD2. CDR1 is SGHRS and CDR2 is YFSETQ in the germline V gene. V lost 4 bases and J lost 2; bases outside the gene matches: 4. This CDR3 is 17 amino acids long. DNA of the CDR3: TGCGCCAGCAGCCCGGGACTAGCGGGAGAAAACACCGGGGAGCTGTTTTTT. Its protein product is CASSPGLAGENTGELFF.

The J gene is TRBJ2-5, the V gene TRBV29-1; 7 bases align to TRBD1. CDR1 SQVTM and CDR2 ANQGSEA come from the germline V gene. The length of the CDR3 is 13 residues. V dropped 6 bases and J dropped 5; count of bases not matched to a gene: 9. The CDR3 sequence: CSVGTVGGETQYF. In nucleotides, the CDR3 is TGCAGCGTCGGGACAGTGGGTGGGGAGACCCAGTACTTC.

V and J are TRBV9 and TRBJ2-7; 7 bases line up with TRBD2. V shed 4 bases, J shed 1 base, and the junction held 8 bases outside the gene matches. This CDR3 region has 15 residues. Germline CDR1 and CDR2: SGDLS and YYNGEE. The CDR3 coding sequence is TGTGCCAGCAGCCCCCGACTAGCCGCGTCCTACGAGCAGTACTTC. It translates to CASSPRLAASYEQYF.

The rearrangement uses TRBV6-6 and TRBJ1-5; D ambiguous. Per the germline V gene, CDR1 is MNHNY and CDR2 is SVGAGI (reference sequence). The CDR3 has 14 amino acids. The V gene lost 6 bases and the J gene lost 2 bases, with 11 bases spanning the gap. CDR3: CASSPREGNQPQHF. The CDR3 DNA reads TGTGCCAGCAGCCCGCGTGAGGGCAATCAGCCCCAGCATTTT.

V usage is TRBV9 and J usage is TRBJ2-1; the match to TRBD2 covers 7 bases. Trimming took 3 bases from V and 5 from J; bases not matched to a gene: 8. Germline CDR1 is SGDLS and CDR2 is YYNGEE. This CDR3 spans 15 amino acids. The CDR3 here is CASSAPLAPHNEQFF. The CDR3 DNA reads TGTGCCAGCAGCGCTCCACTAGCGCCGCACAATGAGCAGTTCTTC.

This clone was detected only a few times. The chain combines TRBV5-1 with TRBJ1-3; D call uncertain. Germline lookup yields CDR1 SGHRS and CDR2 YFSETQ. This CDR3 has 13 residues. V was pared by 5 bases and J by 0 bases, with 6 bases between. The CDR3 loop is CASRRYSGNTIYF. The DNA for the CDR3 is TGCGCCAGCAGGAGATACTCTGGAAACACCATATATTTT.

This sequence joins TRBV7-9 and TRBJ2-7, with 9 bases that match TRBD1. CDR3 length equals 15 residues. Trimming at V came to 4 bases and at J to 5 bases, leaving 9 bases not matched to a gene. Germline loops: CDR1 SEHNR, CDR2 FQNEAQ (reference sequence). CDR3 sequence reads: CASSSDRGYVHEQYF. CDR3 bases: TGTGCCAGCAGCTCGGACAGGGGTTACGTCCACGAGCAGTACTTC.

The CDR3 loop is CASSEVDRVGLAGPGSNEQFF. DNA for the CDR3: TGCGCCAGCAGTGAGGTAGACCGGGTGGGACTAGCGGGTCCAGGGAGTAATGAGCAGTTCTTC. The chain joins TRBV10-1 to TRBJ2-1, with 12 bases lining up with TRBD2. The trim removed 2 bases at V and 7 bases at J, leaving 21 bases unmatched. There are 21 residues in the CDR3. CDR1 and CDR2 from the germline V gene are WNHNN and SYGVQD (reference sequence).

This chain uses TRBV19 with TRBJ1-1; possibly TRBD1 for D (6 bases). This CDR3 region has 18 residues. Germline V lookup: CDR1 LNHDA, CDR2 SQIVND (reference sequence). V was trimmed by 4 bases and J by 0 bases, leaving 21 bases between them. CDR3 loop: CASSSEYRRAGVNTEAFF. DNA for the CDR3: TGTGCCAGTAGTAGCGAGTACAGGCGGGCAGGGGTGAACACTGAAGCTTTCTTT.

This clone was counted a single time. The chain has TRBV5-6 and TRBJ2-6; the match to TRBD2 covers 9 bases. Unmatched junction bases numbered 7, after V lost 4 bases and J lost 2 bases. The CDR3 is 17 amino acids. Germline loops: CDR1 SGHDT, CDR2 YYEEEE. This CDR3 is CASSPSGTSPGANVLTF. CDR3 coding DNA: TGTGCCAGCAGCCCATCCGGGACTAGCCCTGGGGCCAACGTCCTGACTTTC. The whole variable domain, filled in from reference TRBV5-6 and TRBJ2-6, reads DAGVTQSPTHLIKTRGQQVTLRCSPKSGHDTVSWYQQALGQGPQFIFQYYEEEERQRGNFPDRFSGHQFPNYSSELNVNALLLGDSALYLCASSPSGTSPGANVLTFGAGSRLTVL.

The chain combines TRBV29-1 with TRBJ1-1, with a possible D match to TRBD1 (5 bases). Germline V gene lookup returns CDR1 SQVTM and CDR2 ANQGSEA. With 4 bases removed from V and 1 base from J, the gap between germline ends came to 10 bases. The CDR3 covers 13 residues. The CDR3 region is CSVARQQNTEAFF. The CDR3 nucleotides are TGCAGCGTTGCGAGACAGCAGAACACTGAAGCTTTCTTT. The entire variable domain, with the rest obtained from reference TRBV29-1 and TRBJ1-1, is as follows: SAVISQKPSRDICQRGTSLTIQCQVDSQVTMMFWYRQQPGQSLTLIATANQGSEATYESGFVIDKFPISRPNLTFSTLTVSNMSPEDSSIYLCSVARQQNTEAFFGQGTRLTVV.

This sequence joins TRBV25-1 and TRBJ1-3; 7 bases map to TRBD1. V trimming: 2 bases; J trimming: 4 bases; junction bases outside the gene matches: 5. CDR1 and CDR2 from the germline V gene are MGHDK and SYGVNS. This CDR3 is 15 amino acids long. The CDR3 nucleotides read TGTGCCAGCAGTGAAGCGACAGGGCGAGGAAACACCATATATTTT. Translation: CASSEATGRGNTIYF. Full variable domain (remainder filled in from reference TRBV25-1 and TRBJ1-3): EADIYQTPRYLVIGTGKKITLECSQTMGHDKMYWYQQDPGMELHLIHYSYGVNSTEKGDLSSESTVSRIRTEHFPLTLESARPSHTSQYLCASSEATGRGNTIYFGEGSWLTVV.

The CDR3 DNA follows: TGCGCCAGCAGCCAGGACAGTGATAGCAATCAGCCCCAGCATTTT. Protein sequence: CASSQDSDSNQPQHF. The chain links TRBV4-1 to TRBJ1-5; tentative D call: TRBD1 (6 bases). The CDR3 spans 15 residues. The germline V gene has CDR1 MGHRA and CDR2 YSYEKL. V was clipped by 3 bases and J by 0 bases, with 9 bases between them.